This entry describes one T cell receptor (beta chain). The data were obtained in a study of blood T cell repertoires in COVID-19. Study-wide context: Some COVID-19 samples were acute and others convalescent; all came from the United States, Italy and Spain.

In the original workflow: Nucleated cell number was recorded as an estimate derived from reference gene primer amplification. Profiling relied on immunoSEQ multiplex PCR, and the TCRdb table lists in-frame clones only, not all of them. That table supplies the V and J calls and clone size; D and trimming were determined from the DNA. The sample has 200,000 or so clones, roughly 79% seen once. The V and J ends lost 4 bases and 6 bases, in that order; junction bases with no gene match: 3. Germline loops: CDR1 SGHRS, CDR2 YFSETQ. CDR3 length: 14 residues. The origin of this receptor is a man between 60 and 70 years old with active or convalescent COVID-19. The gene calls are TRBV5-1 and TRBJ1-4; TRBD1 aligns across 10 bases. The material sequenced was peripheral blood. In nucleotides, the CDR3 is TGCGCCAGCAGCCCCGGGACAGGGGATGAAAAACTGTTTTTT. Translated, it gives CASSPGTGDEKLFF.